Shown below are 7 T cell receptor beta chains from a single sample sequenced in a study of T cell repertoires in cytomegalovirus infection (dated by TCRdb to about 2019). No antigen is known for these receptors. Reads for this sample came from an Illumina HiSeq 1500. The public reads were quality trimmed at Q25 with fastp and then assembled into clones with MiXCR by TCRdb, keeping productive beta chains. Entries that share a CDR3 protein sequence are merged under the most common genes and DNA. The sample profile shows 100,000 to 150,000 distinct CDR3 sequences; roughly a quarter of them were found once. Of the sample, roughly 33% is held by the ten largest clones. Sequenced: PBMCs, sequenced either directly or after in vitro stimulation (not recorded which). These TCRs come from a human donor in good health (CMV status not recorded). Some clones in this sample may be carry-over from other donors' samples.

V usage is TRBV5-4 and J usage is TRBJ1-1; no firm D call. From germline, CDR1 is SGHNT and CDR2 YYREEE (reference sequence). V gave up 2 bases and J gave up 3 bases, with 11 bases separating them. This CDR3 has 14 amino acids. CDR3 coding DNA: TGTGCCAGCAGCTTCGCACAAGGGCACACTGAAGCTTTCTTT. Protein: CASSFAQGHTEAFF.

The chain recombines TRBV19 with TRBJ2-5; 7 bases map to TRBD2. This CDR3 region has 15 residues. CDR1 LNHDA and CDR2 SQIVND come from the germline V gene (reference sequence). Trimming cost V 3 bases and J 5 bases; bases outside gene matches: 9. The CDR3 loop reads CASSMEAGSWETQYF. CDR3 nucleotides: TGTGCCAGTAGTATGGAAGCGGGATCATGGGAGACCCAGTACTTC. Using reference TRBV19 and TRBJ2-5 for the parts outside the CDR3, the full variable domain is DGGITQSPKYLFRKEGQNVTLSCEQNLNHDAMYWYRQDPGQGLRLIYYSQIVNDFQKGDIAEGYSVSREKKESFPLTVTSAQKNPTAFYLCASSMEAGSWETQYFGPGTRLLVL.

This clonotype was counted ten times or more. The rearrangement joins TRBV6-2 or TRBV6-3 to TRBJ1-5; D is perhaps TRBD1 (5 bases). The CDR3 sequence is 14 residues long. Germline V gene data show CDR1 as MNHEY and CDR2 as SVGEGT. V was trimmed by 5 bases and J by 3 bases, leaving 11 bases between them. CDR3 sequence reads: CASSQRTYNQPQHF. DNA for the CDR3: TGTGCCAGCAGTCAACGGACATACAATCAGCCCCAGCATTTT.

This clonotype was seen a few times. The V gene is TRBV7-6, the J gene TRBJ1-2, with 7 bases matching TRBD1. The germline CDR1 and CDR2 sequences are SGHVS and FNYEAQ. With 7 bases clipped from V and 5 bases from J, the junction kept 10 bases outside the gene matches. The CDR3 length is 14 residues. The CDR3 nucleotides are TGTGCCAGCAAACCGCCGGGACAGTCTTATGGCTACACCTTC. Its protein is CASKPPGQSYGYTF.

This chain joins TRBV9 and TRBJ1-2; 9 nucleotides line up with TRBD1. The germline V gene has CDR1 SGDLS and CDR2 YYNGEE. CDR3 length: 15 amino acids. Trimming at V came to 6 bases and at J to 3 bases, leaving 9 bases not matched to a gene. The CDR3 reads CASTLGTGPDYGYTF. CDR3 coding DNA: TGTGCCAGCACCCTCGGGACAGGGCCTGACTATGGCTACACCTTC.

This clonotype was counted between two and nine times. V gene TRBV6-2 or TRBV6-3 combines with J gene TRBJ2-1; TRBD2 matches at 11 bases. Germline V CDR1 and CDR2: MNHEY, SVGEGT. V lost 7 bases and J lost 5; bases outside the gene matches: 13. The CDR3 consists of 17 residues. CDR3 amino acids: CASTSSVLAGENNEQFF. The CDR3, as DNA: TGTGCCAGCACCTCGTCAGTACTAGCGGGGGAGAACAATGAGCAGTTCTTC.

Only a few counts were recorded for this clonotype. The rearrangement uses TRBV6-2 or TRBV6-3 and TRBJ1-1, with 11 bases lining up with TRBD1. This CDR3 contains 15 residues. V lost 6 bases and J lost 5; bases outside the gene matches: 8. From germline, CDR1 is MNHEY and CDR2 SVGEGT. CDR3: CASSHGQGALTEAFF. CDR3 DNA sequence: TGTGCCAGCAGCCACGGACAGGGGGCTTTAACTGAAGCTTTCTTT.